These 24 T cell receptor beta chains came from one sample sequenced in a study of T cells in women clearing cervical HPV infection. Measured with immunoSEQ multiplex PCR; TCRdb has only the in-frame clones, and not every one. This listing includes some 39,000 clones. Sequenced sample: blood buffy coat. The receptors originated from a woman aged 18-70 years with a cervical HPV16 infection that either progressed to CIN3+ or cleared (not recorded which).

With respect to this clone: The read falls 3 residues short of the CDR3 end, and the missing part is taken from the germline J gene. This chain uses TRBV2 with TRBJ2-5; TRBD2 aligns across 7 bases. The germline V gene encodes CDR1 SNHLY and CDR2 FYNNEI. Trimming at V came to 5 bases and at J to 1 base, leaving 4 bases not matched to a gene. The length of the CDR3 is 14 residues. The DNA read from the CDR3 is TGTGCCAGCAGTAGGGACTACACCCAAGAGACC. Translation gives CASSRDYTQET. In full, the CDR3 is CASSRDYTQETQYF.

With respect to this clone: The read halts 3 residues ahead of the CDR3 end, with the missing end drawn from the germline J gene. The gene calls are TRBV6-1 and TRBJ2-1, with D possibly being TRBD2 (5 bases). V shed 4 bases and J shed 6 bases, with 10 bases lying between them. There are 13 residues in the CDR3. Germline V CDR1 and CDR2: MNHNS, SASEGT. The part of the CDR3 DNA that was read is TGTGCCAGCAGTGTGGGAGCGGCCAATGAG. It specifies CASSVGAANE. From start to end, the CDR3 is CASSVGAANEQFF.

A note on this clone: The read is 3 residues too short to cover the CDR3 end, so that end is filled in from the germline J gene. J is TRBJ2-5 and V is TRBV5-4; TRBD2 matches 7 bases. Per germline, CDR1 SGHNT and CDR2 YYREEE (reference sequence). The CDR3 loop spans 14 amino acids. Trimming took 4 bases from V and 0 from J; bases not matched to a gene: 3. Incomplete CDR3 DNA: TGTGCCAGCAGCCTACTAGCGAACCAAGAGACC. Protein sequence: CASSLLANQET. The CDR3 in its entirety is CASSLLANQETQYF.

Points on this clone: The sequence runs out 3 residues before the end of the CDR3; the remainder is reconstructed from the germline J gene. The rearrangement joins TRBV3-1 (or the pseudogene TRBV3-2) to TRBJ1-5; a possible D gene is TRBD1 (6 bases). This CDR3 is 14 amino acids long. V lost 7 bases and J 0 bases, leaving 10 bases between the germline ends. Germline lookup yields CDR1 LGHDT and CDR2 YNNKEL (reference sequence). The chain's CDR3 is CASTYRVSNQPQHF. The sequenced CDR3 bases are TGTGCCAGCACTTACAGGGTTAGCAATCAGCCC.

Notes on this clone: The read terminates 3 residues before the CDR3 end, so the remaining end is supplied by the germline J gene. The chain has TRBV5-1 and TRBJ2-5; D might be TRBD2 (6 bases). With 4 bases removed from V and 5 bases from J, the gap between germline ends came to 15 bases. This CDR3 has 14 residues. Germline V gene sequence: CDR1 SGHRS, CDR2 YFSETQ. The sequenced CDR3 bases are TGCGCCAGCAGCCTGTTGGCGGGGTTGGAGACC. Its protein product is CASSLLAGLET. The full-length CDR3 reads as CASSLLAGLETQYF.

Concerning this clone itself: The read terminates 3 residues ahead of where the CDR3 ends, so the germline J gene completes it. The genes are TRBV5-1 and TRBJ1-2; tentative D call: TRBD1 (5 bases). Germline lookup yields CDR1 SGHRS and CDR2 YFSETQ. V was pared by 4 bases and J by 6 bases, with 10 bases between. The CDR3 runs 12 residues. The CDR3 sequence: CASSQGIDGYTF. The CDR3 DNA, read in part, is TGCGCCAGCAGCCAGGGTATCGATGGC.

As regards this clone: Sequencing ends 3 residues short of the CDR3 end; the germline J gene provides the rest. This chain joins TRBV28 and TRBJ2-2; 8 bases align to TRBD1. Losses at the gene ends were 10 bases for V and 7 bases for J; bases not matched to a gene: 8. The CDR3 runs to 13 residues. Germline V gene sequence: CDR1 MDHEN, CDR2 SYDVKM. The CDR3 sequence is CATTTGVNGELFF. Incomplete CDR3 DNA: TGTGCCACCACGACAGGGGTCAACGGGGAG.

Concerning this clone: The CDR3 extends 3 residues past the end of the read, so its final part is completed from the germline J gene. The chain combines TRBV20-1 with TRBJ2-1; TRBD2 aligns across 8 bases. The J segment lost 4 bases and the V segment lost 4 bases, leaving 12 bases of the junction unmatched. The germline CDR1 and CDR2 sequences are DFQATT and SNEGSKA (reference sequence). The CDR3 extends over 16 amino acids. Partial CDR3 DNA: TGCAGTGCTATCCCTATGAGAGCGGGAGCTTACAATGAG. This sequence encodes CSAIPMRAGAYNE. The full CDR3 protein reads CSAIPMRAGAYNEQFF.

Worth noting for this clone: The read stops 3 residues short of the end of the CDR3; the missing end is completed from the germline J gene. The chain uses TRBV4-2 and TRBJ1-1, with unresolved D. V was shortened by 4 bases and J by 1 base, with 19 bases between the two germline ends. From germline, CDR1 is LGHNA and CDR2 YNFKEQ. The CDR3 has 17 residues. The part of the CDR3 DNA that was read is TGTGCCAGCAGCCCTTCTCTTGAAAGGGCAGCGAACACTGAA. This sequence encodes CASSPSLERAANTE. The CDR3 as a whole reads CASSPSLERAANTEAFF.

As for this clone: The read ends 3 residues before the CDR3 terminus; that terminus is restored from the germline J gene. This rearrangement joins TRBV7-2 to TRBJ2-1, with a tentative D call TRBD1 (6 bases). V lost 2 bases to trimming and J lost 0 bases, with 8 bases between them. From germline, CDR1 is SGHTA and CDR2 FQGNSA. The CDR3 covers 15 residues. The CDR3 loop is CASSLMGASYNEQFF. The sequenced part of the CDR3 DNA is TGTGCCAGCAGCTTAATGGGGGCCTCCTACAATGAG.

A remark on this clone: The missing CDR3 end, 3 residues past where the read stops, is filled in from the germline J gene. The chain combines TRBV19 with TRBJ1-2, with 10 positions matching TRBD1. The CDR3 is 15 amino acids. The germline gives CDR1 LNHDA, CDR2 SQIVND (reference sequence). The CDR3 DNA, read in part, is TGTGCCAGTAGTATAGAGGGGACAGGGGCAGATACC. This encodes CASSIEGTGADT. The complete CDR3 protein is CASSIEGTGADTYTF.

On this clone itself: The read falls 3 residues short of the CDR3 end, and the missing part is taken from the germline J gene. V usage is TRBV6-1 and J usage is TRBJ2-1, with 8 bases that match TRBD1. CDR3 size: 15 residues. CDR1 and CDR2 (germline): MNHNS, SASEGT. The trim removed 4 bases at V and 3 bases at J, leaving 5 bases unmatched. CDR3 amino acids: CASSADRGGYNEQFF. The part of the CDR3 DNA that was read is TGTGCCAGCAGTGCAGACAGGGGTGGCTACAATGAG.

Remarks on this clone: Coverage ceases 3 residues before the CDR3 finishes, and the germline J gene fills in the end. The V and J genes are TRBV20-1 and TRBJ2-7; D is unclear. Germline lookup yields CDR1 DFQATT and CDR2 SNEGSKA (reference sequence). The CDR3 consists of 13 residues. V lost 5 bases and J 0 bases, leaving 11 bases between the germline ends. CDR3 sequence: CSAPHTSSYEQYF. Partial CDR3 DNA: TGCAGTGCTCCCCACACATCCTCCTACGAG.

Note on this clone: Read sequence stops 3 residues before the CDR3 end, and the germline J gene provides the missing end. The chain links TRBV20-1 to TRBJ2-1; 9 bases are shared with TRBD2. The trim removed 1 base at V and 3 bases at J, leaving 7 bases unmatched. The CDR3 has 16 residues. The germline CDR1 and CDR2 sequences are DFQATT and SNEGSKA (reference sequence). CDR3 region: CSARAPLAGVYNEQFF. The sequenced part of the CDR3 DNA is TGCAGTGCTAGAGCTCCACTAGCGGGCGTCTACAATGAG.

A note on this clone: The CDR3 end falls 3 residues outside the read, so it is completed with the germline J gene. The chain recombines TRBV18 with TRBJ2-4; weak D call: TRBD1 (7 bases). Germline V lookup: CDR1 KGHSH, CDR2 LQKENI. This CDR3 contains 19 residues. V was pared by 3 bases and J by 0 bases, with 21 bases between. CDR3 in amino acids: CASSPPTGRSSLAKNIQYF. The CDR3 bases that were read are TGTGCCAGCTCACCCCCGACAGGGAGGTCCTCACTAGCCAAAAACATT.

The CDR3 spells CASLAGDTGELFF. CDR3 DNA (partial): TGTGCCAGCCTAGCGGGAGACACCGGGGAG. The chain carries TRBV2 and TRBJ2-2, with 10 bases lining up with TRBD2. The read stops 3 residues short of the end of the CDR3; the missing end is completed from the germline J gene. The CDR3 runs 13 residues. V shed 8 bases and J 3 bases; nucleotides not matched to a gene: 0. CDR1 is SNHLY and CDR2 is FYNNEI in the germline V gene.

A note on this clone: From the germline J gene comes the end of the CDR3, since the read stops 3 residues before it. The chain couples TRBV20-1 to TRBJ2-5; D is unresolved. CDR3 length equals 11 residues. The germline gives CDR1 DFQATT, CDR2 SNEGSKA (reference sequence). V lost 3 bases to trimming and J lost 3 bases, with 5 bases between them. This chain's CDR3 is CSASAEETQYF. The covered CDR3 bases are TGCAGTGCTAGTGCAGAAGAGACC.

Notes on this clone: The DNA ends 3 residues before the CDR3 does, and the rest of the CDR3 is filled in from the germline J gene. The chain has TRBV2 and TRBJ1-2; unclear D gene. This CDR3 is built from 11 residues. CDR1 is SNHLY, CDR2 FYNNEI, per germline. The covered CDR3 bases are TGTGCCAGCAGTGAACAGGTTCAG. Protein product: CASSEQVQ. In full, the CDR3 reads CASSEQVQYTF.

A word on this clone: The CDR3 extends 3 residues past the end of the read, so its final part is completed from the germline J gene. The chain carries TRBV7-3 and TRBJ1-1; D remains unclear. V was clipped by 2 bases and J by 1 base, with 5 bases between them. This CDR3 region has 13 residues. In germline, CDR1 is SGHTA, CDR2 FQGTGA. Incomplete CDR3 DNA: TGTGCCAGCAGCTTACAGGAGAACACTGAA. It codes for CASSLQENTE. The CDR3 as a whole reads CASSLQENTEAFF. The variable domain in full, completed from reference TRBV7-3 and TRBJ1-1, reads GAGVSQTPSNKVTEKGKYVELRCDPISGHTALYWYRQSLGQGPEFLIYFQGTGAADDSGLPNDRFFAVRPEGSVSTLKIQRTERGDSAVYLCASSLQENTEAFFGQGTRLTVV.

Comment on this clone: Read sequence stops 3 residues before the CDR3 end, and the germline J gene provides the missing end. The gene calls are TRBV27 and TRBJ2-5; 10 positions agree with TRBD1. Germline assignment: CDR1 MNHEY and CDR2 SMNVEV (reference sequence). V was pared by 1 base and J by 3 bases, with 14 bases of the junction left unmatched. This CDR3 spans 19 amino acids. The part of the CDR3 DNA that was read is TGTGCCAGCAGTTTATTCGCACCTCTCCGGGACAGGGGAGAAGAGACC. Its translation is CASSLFAPLRDRGEET. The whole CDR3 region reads CASSLFAPLRDRGEETQYF.

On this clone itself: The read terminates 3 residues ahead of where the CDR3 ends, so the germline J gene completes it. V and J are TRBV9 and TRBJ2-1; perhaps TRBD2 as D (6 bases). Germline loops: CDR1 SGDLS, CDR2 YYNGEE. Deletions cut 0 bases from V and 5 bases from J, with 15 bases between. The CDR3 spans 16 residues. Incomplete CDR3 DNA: TGTGCCAGCAGCGTAGAGGTACGGGGGACCAACAATGAG. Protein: CASSVEVRGTNNE. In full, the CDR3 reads CASSVEVRGTNNEQFF. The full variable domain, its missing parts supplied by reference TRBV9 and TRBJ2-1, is DSGVTQTPKHLITATGQRVTLRCSPRSGDLSVYWYQQSLDQGLQFLIQYYNGEERAKGNILERFSAQQFPDLHSELNLSSLELGDSALYFCASSVEVRGTNNEQFFGPGTRLTVL.

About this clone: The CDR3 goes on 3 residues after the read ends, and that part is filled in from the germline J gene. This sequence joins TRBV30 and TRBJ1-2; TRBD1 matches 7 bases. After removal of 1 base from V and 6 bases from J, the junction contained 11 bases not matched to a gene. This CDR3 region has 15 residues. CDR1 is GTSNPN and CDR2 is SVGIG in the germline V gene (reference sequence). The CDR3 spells CAWSAPIGTGDGYTF. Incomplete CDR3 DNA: TGTGCCTGGAGTGCTCCTATCGGCACAGGGGATGGC.

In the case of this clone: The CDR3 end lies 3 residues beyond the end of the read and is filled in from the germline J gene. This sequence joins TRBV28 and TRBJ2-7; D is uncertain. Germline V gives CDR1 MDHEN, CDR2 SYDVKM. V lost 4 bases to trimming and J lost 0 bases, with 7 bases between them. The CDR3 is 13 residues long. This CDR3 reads CASSSQRSYEQYF. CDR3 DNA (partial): TGTGCCAGCAGTTCCCAGCGCTCCTACGAG.

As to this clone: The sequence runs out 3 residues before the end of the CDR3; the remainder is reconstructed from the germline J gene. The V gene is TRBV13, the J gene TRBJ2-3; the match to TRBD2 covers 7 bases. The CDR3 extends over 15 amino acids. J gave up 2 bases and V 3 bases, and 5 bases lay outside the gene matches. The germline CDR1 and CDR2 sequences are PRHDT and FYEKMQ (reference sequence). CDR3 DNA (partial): TGTGCCAGCAGCTTCTCGGGGGGAACCACAGATACG. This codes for CASSFSGGTTDT. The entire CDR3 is CASSFSGGTTDTQYF.